The 11 T cell receptor beta chains in this list originate from one sample, sequenced in a study of cytomegalovirus exposure and HLA in healthy donors. The primer mix had 60 Vbeta and 13 Jbeta primers. The method was immunoSEQ multiplex PCR; TCRdb's version includes in-frame clones alone and lacks a portion of them. This table has 95,000 to 150,000 clones, roughly 82% appearing once. Sequencing used PBMCs. These receptors were obtained from a woman in her thirties or forties in good health and CMV-seropositive.

This clone counts as medium-sized. CDR3 bases: TGTGCCTGGAGTGTATCCGGGACAAAAGGAAACACCATATATTTT. Translation: CAWSVSGTKGNTIYF. The V and J genes are TRBV30 and TRBJ1-3, with D perhaps matching TRBD1 (6 bases). The germline gives CDR1 GTSNPN, CDR2 SVGIG (reference sequence). The CDR3 loop spans 15 amino acids. V lost 0 bases, J lost 4 bases, and 13 bases lay in between.

This chain uses TRBV10-1 with TRBJ2-3; D is ambiguous. V lost 2 bases to trimming and J lost 9 bases, with 12 bases between them. Germline V gene sequence: CDR1 WNHNN, CDR2 SYGVQD (reference sequence). There are 13 residues in the CDR3. The CDR3 region has the DNA TGCGCCAGCAGTGAGACCTCACGAGGCACGCAGTATTTT. This encodes CASSETSRGTQYF.

The rearrangement links TRBV6-1 to TRBJ2-5, with 9 bases aligning to TRBD2. TRBJ2-7 matches the DNA end more closely, so the J call is doubtful. The length of the CDR3 is 15 residues. From germline, CDR1 is MNHNS and CDR2 SASEGT. Here the CDR3 reads CASSDRAGGPYEQYF. CDR3 nucleotide sequence: TGTGCCAGCAGTGATCGTGCGGGAGGGCCCTACGAGCAGTACTTC.

This clone has a handful of counts. The V call is TRBV30, the J call TRBJ1-1; 11 bases map to TRBD1. This CDR3 comprises 16 residues. V was clipped by 8 bases and J by 3 bases; unmatched bases: 14. The germline CDR1 and CDR2 sequences are GTSNPN and SVGIG (reference sequence). CDR3 nucleotide sequence: TGTGCCGAAAGAGTATGGGACAGGGGGAACGACACTGAAGCTTTCTTT. Translated: CAERVWDRGNDTEAFF.

The chain combines TRBV18 with TRBJ1-2; D not certain. V lost 6 bases and J 4 bases, leaving 12 bases between the germline ends. Germline V gene sequence: CDR1 KGHSH, CDR2 LQKENI. The CDR3 is 13 amino acids. The CDR3 nucleotides are TGTGCCAGCTCCCCCACAGAACTCTATGGCTACACCTTC. It is translated as CASSPTELYGYTF.

This clone came up once. Other DNA sequences of this sample code for an identical CDR3. This sequence joins TRBV18 and TRBJ2-5; 8 bases agree with TRBD1. CDR1 is KGHSH, CDR2 LQKENI, per germline. The CDR3 extends over 14 amino acids. V lost 6 bases to trimming and J lost 5 bases; unmatched junction nucleotides: 8. The CDR3 protein is CASSPRDRRETQYF. CDR3 nucleotides: TGTGCCAGCTCTCCCCGGGACAGGCGGGAGACCCAGTACTTC.

The chain carries TRBV11-2 and TRBJ1-1, with 7 bases lining up with TRBD1. This CDR3 has 12 amino acids. Germline V gene sequence: CDR1 SGHAT, CDR2 FQNNGV. Trimming at V came to 6 bases and at J to 10 bases, leaving 8 bases not matched to a gene. This chain's CDR3 is CASRQGTPVAFF. The CDR3 DNA reads TGTGCCAGCAGACAGGGGACGCCCGTAGCTTTCTTT. Drawing the rest from reference TRBV11-2 and TRBJ1-1, the complete variable domain is EAGVAQSPRYKIIEKRQSVAFWCNPISGHATLYWYQQILGQGPKLLIQFQNNGVVDDSQLPKDRFSAERLKGVDSTLKIQPAKLEDSAVYLCASRQGTPVAFFGQGTRLTVV.

V usage is TRBV10-2 and J usage is TRBJ2-3; the D gene is possibly TRBD1 (5 bases). The CDR3 length is 14 residues. V gave up 6 bases and J gave up 3 bases, with 13 bases separating them. In germline, CDR1 is WSHSY, CDR2 SAAADI. CDR3 in DNA: TGCGCCAGCAGCGGCGGACCAGGGACAGATACGCAGTATTTT. Translated, it gives CASSGGPGTDTQYF.

The chain has TRBV12-5 and TRBJ2-1, with 7 bases lining up with TRBD2. Germline trimming cut 0 bases from V and 0 bases from J; bases unmatched to any gene: 5. The germline CDR1 and CDR2 sequences are LGHNT and FRNRAP. The CDR3 covers 17 residues. The chain's CDR3 is CASGLVLGEGSYNEQFF. The CDR3 DNA follows: TGTGCTAGTGGTTTGGTACTAGGGGAGGGCTCCTACAATGAGCAGTTCTTC.

The chain joins TRBV5-1 to TRBJ2-1; 8 nucleotides align to TRBD1. V was clipped by 4 bases and J by 6 bases; unmatched bases: 12. The CDR3 extends over 16 amino acids. Looked up from germline, CDR1 is SGHRS and CDR2 is YFSETQ. The CDR3 loop is CASSGGWTGHLNEQFF. CDR3 coding DNA: TGCGCCAGCAGCGGGGGGTGGACAGGGCATCTCAATGAGCAGTTCTTC.

The chain carries TRBV5-4 and TRBJ2-5; tentatively, D is TRBD1 (5 bases). Germline loops: CDR1 SGHNT, CDR2 YYREEE (reference sequence). CDR3 length: 14 residues. The ends were cut back, 4 bases at V and 0 bases at J, with 10 bases in the middle. CDR3 DNA: TGTGCCAGCAGCCCGGACACCTACCAAGAGACCCAGTACTTC. Its protein is CASSPDTYQETQYF.